The next 14 T cell receptor beta chains were all read from a single sample in a study of OX40 agonist ivuxolimab in advanced cancers. Generated by immunoSEQ multiplex PCR, the TCRdb table keeps only in-frame clones and is missing some. This sample has roughly 25,000 clones; roughly four fifths occur once, and the top ten carry around 15%. This material consisted of CD4+ or CD8+ T cells sorted from blood, taken in a trial of the OX40 agonist ivuxolimab. These receptors were collected from an adult with an advanced solid tumor such as melanoma, head and neck, liver or kidney cancer.

This chain connects TRBV30 to TRBJ1-2; D might be TRBD1 (6 bases). This CDR3 is 12 amino acids long. CDR1 is GTSNPN and CDR2 is SVGIG in the germline V gene (reference sequence). The V gene lost 1 base and the J gene lost 8 bases, with 11 bases spanning the gap. The CDR3 here is CAWSGQAWGYTF. CDR3 sequence (DNA): TGTGCCTGGAGTGGACAGGCCTGGGGCTACACCTTC.

The J gene is TRBJ1-5, the V gene TRBV4-2, with no clear D. Germline loops: CDR1 LGHNA, CDR2 YNFKEQ. The CDR3 is 17 residues long. V shed 0 bases and J shed 2 bases, with 14 bases lying between them. CDR3 sequence (DNA): TGTGCCAGCAGCCAAGATTGGGCCTCCCGTCGCAATCAGCCCCAGCATTTT. The encoded protein is CASSQDWASRRNQPQHF.

The chain recombines TRBV7-9 with TRBJ1-1; D is possibly TRBD1 (5 bases). CDR3 length equals 14 residues. CDR1 and CDR2 from the germline V gene are SEHNR and FQNEAQ (reference sequence). V gave up 6 bases and J gave up 4 bases, with 15 bases separating them. CDR3: CASSLSLQATEAFF. The CDR3 nucleotides are TGTGCCAGCAGTTTATCGTTACAGGCCACTGAAGCTTTCTTT.

This chain links TRBV9 with TRBJ2-6; D ambiguous. Trimming pared 2 bases from V and 3 bases from J, leaving 3 bases between. Germline V gives CDR1 SGDLS, CDR2 YYNGEE. This CDR3 has 13 residues. As DNA, the CDR3 is TGTGCCAGCAGCGTCAATGGGGCCAACGTCCTGACTTTC. This encodes CASSVNGANVLTF.

This clone has just a few counts. The same CDR3 also results from other DNA sequences found in this sample. The chain combines TRBV6-1 with TRBJ2-1; D may be TRBD2 (5 bases). This CDR3 is built from 12 residues. The V gene lost 3 bases and the J gene lost 7 bases, with 7 bases spanning the gap. Per germline, CDR1 MNHNS and CDR2 SASEGT. CDR3 residues: CASSDPGNEQFF. The CDR3 region has the DNA TGTGCCAGCAGTGATCCGGGGAATGAGCAGTTCTTC.

This chain uses TRBV4-3 with TRBJ1-4, with 10 bases aligning to TRBD1. Germline CDR1 and CDR2: LGHNA and YSLEER. There are 14 residues in the CDR3. Trimming took 3 bases from V and 5 from J; bases not matched to a gene: 0. The CDR3 protein is CASSQTGGNEKLFF. CDR3 DNA sequence: TGCGCCAGCAGCCAGACAGGGGGCAATGAAAAACTGTTTTTT.

The rearrangement links TRBV4-3 to TRBJ2-6, with D maybe TRBD2 (6 bases). Trimming stripped 5 bases from V and 2 bases from J, with 10 bases between. Germline-derived CDR1 and CDR2 are LGHNA and YSLEER. The CDR3 contains 15 residues. DNA for the CDR3: TGCGCCAGCAGCGCCTTAGCGGCTGGGGCCAACGTCCTGACTTTC. Its translation: CASSALAAGANVLTF.

This clone has just one count. This chain joins TRBV7-9 and TRBJ1-3, with TRBD1 identical over 8 bases. Germline values: CDR1 SEHNR, CDR2 FQNEAQ (reference sequence). This CDR3 is 16 amino acids long. After removal of 5 bases from V and 4 bases from J, the junction contained 10 bases not matched to a gene. CDR3 nucleotides: TGTGCCAGCAGCACAACGACAGGGGCGCTGGGAAACACCATATATTTT. Its translation: CASSTTTGALGNTIYF.

The chain employs TRBV6-5 and TRBJ1-1; D possibly corresponds to TRBD1 (5 bases). There are 13 residues in the CDR3. The V and J ends lost 7 bases and 5 bases respectively, with 14 bases between them. The germline V gene encodes CDR1 MNHEY and CDR2 SVGAGI. Here the CDR3 reads CASTLTGGTEAFF. CDR3 coding DNA: TGTGCCAGCACCCTCACCGGGGGGACTGAAGCTTTCTTT.

This clone was seen a few times. This chain uses TRBV11-2 with TRBJ2-1; D is unclear. The CDR3 length is 12 residues. Germline-derived CDR1 and CDR2 are SGHAT and FQNNGV. V was shortened by 1 base and J by 7 bases, with 5 bases between the two germline ends. For the CDR3, the DNA is TGTGCCAGCAGCTTAGGGAAAAATGAGCAGTTCTTC. Its translation: CASSLGKNEQFF.

This chain links TRBV7-2 with TRBJ2-6, with TRBD2 identical over 9 bases. The CDR3 covers 17 residues. The V gene end was trimmed by 5 bases and the J gene end by 0 bases; junction bases not matched to a gene: 5. CDR1 SGHTA and CDR2 FQGNSA come from the germline V gene. The CDR3 loop is CASSLLAGPSGANVLTF. DNA of the CDR3: TGTGCCAGCAGCCTTCTAGCGGGGCCCTCTGGGGCCAACGTCCTGACTTTC. Full variable domain (outside the CDR3, taken from reference TRBV7-2 and TRBJ2-6): GAGVSQSPSNKVTEKGKDVELRCDPISGHTALYWYRQSLGQGLEFLIYFQGNSAPDKSGLPSDRFSAERTGGSVSTLTIQRTQQEDSAVYLCASSLLAGPSGANVLTFGAGSRLTVL.

This chain connects TRBV19 to TRBJ2-7; D remains ambiguous. V dropped 3 bases and J dropped 4 bases, with 10 bases sitting between them. The germline V gene has CDR1 LNHDA and CDR2 SQIVND (reference sequence). This CDR3 has 13 amino acids. This CDR3 reads CASSIGTRYEQYF. The CDR3 nucleotides are TGTGCCAGTAGTATCGGCACCAGGTACGAGCAGTACTTC.

The chain joins TRBV21-1 to TRBJ2-4; TRBD2 was called by the table and not checked on the DNA. TRBV21-1 is a known pseudogene. The CDR3 sequence is 15 residues long. CDR3 DNA: TGTGCCAGCATCCGCGGGGTCGTGGCCAAAAACATTCAGTACTTC. Translation gives CASIRGVVAKNIQYF.

A note on this clone: One junction end does not reproduce the germline sequence, and a read error may be involved. The chain joins TRBV7-2 to TRBJ1-2; 7 bases map to TRBD1. Per germline, CDR1 SGHTA and CDR2 FQGNSA. The CDR3 covers 17 residues. The CDR3 spells CASSQFNRGRRGDGYTF. CDR3 nucleotide sequence: TGCGCCAGCAGCCAATTTAACAGGGGTAGACGGGGTGATGGCTACACCTTC.